These T cell receptor beta chains were read from a single sample in a study of molecular identifiers for immune sequencing clone quantification. TCRdb processed the PCR reads anew with MiXCR; each CDR3 protein has one entry. The repertoire holds 90,000 or so distinct CDR3 sequences, with around a quarter as singletons. Sequencing was performed on naive CD8+ T cells from blood, with Jurkat cell RNA spiked in. All receptors derive from a human donor in good health. Some libraries in this study had Jurkat cell RNA spiked in. The CDR3 runs from the conserved cysteine through the conserved F or W. Each record gives: V gene, J gene, clone size, D gene, CDR3 protein, CDR3 DNA. A D gene is named only where the DNA matches it firmly. Clone size appears in some rows only: once, few, many, or a class for an expanded clone.

V gene: TRBV12-3/TRBV12-4; J gene: TRBJ1-2; clone size: .; D gene: .; CDR3 protein: CASSPKVSADTNSNYGYTF; CDR3 DNA: TGTGCCAGCAGTCCCAAGGTCAGCGCGGACACAAATTCTAACTATGGCTACACCTTC
V gene: TRBV6-6; J gene: TRBJ2-1; clone size: many; D gene: .; CDR3 protein: CASSLQANYVDEQFF; CDR3 DNA: TGTGCCAGCAGTCTACAAGCAAATTACGTGGATGAGCAGTTCTTC
V gene: TRBV27; J gene: TRBJ2-7; clone size: few; D gene: .; CDR3 protein: CASSWTATYEQYF; CDR3 DNA: TGTGCCAGCAGTTGGACTGCAACCTACGAGCAGTACTTC
V gene: TRBV24-1; J gene: TRBJ2-7; clone size: many; D gene: .; CDR3 protein: CATSARPLGGEQYF; CDR3 DNA: TGTGCCACCAGTGCCCGACCTTTGGGAGGCGAGCAGTACTTC
V gene: TRBV27; J gene: TRBJ2-3; clone size: .; D gene: .; CDR3 protein: CASRTSLFSEYF; CDR3 DNA: TGTGCCAGCCGGACCTCCCTTTTTTCGGAGTATTTT
V gene: TRBV6-2/TRBV6-3; J gene: TRBJ2-7; clone size: few; D gene: .; CDR3 protein: CASTKPGYEQYF; CDR3 DNA: TGTGCCAGCACCAAGCCGGGGTACGAGCAGTACTTC
V gene: TRBV29-1; J gene: TRBJ2-5; clone size: .; D gene: TRBD2; CDR3 protein: CSATGGRETRYF; CDR3 DNA: TGCAGCGCGACGGGGGGACGAGAGACCCGGTACTTC
V gene: TRBV2; J gene: TRBJ1-1; clone size: .; D gene: TRBD1; CDR3 protein: CASSAPGTGDGAFF; CDR3 DNA: TGTGCCAGCAGTGCACCCGGGACAGGGGATGGAGCTTTCTTT
V gene: TRBV7-9; J gene: TRBJ1-3; clone size: .; D gene: TRBD1; CDR3 protein: CASSLAREGARNVTIYF; CDR3 DNA: TGTGCCAGCAGCTTAGCGCGGGAGGGGGCCCGGAACGTCACCATATATTTT
V gene: TRBV7-2; J gene: TRBJ1-1; clone size: many; D gene: .; CDR3 protein: CASSAPMNTEAFF; CDR3 DNA: TGTGCCAGCAGCGCCCCCATGAACACTGAAGCTTTCTTT
V gene: TRBV9; J gene: TRBJ2-7; clone size: .; D gene: TRBD1; CDR3 protein: CASSPGGTGQVEQYF; CDR3 DNA: TGTGCCAGCAGCCCAGGGGGGACAGGGCAGGTGGAGCAGTACTTC
V gene: TRBV6-6; J gene: TRBJ2-7; clone size: many; D gene: .; CDR3 protein: CASSSRSGAYEQYF; CDR3 DNA: TGTGCCAGCAGTTCAAGATCAGGTGCCTACGAGCAGTACTTC
V gene: TRBV29-1; J gene: TRBJ2-5; clone size: few; D gene: .; CDR3 protein: CSVWEAEEGETQYF; CDR3 DNA: TGCAGCGTATGGGAGGCAGAGGAGGGAGAGACCCAGTACTTC
V gene: TRBV7-9; J gene: TRBJ1-4; clone size: .; D gene: TRBD1; CDR3 protein: CASSLAFEGAGEKLFF; CDR3 DNA: TGTGCCAGCAGCTTAGCGTTTGAGGGGGCTGGGGAAAAACTGTTTTTT
V gene: TRBV30; J gene: TRBJ2-7; clone size: few; D gene: TRBD1; CDR3 protein: CAWGDSYEQYF; CDR3 DNA: TGTGCCTGGGGGGACAGCTACGAGCAGTACTTC
V gene: TRBV9; J gene: TRBJ2-2; clone size: few; D gene: TRBD2; CDR3 protein: CASSVWEGGTGELFF; CDR3 DNA: TGTGCCAGCAGCGTCTGGGAGGGTGGCACCGGGGAGCTGTTTTTT
V gene: TRBV2; J gene: TRBJ2-5; clone size: .; D gene: TRBD2; CDR3 protein: CASIHPAGGPNGSQETQYF; CDR3 DNA: TGTGCCAGCATCCACCCCGCGGGGGGGCCGAACGGTTCGCAAGAGACCCAGTACTTC
V gene: TRBV7-9; J gene: TRBJ2-7; clone size: few; D gene: .; CDR3 protein: CASSLVSDFYEQYF; CDR3 DNA: TGTGCCAGCAGCTTAGTATCGGACTTTTACGAGCAGTACTTC
V gene: TRBV5-6; J gene: TRBJ2-2; clone size: .; D gene: TRBD2; CDR3 protein: CASSLWERGRTGELFF; CDR3 DNA: TGTGCCAGCAGCTTGTGGGAGCGGGGGCGCACCGGGGAGCTGTTTTTT
V gene: TRBV29-1; J gene: TRBJ2-2; clone size: many; D gene: TRBD1; CDR3 protein: CSVSRDRPPDTGELFF; CDR3 DNA: TGCAGCGTTTCCCGGGACAGGCCGCCGGACACCGGGGAGCTGTTTTTT
V gene: TRBV11-2; J gene: TRBJ2-1; clone size: few; D gene: TRBD2; CDR3 protein: CASSDSGSSYNEQFF; CDR3 DNA: TGTGCCAGCAGCGATAGCGGGAGCTCCTACAATGAGCAGTTCTTC
V gene: TRBV13; J gene: TRBJ2-7; clone size: many; D gene: .; CDR3 protein: CASSARVSSYEQYF; CDR3 DNA: TGTGCCAGCAGCGCCAGGGTCTCGTCCTACGAGCAGTACTTC
V gene: TRBV12-3/TRBV12-4; J gene: TRBJ1-5; clone size: .; D gene: TRBD1; CDR3 protein: CASSPTGGTQQF; CDR3 DNA: TGTGCCAGCAGTCCGACAGGGGGGACCCAGCAATTT
V gene: TRBV12-5; J gene: TRBJ1-1; clone size: .; D gene: .; CDR3 protein: CASGFGTAALF; CDR3 DNA: TGTGCTAGTGGTTTTGGGACTGCAGCTCTCTTT
V gene: TRBV6-5; J gene: TRBJ2-5; clone size: few; D gene: .; CDR3 protein: CASSYFGGQETQYF; CDR3 DNA: TGTGCCAGCAGTTACTTTGGAGGACAAGAGACCCAGTACTTC
V gene: TRBV9; J gene: TRBJ2-7; clone size: .; D gene: TRBD1; CDR3 protein: CASSVEGTGDIQQYF; CDR3 DNA: TGTGCCAGCAGCGTAGAGGGGACAGGGGATATTCAGCAGTACTTC
V gene: TRBV30; J gene: TRBJ2-3; clone size: .; D gene: .; CDR3 protein: CAWSAVGEGTDTQYF; CDR3 DNA: TGTGCCTGGAGTGCCGTAGGGGAGGGCACAGATACGCAGTATTTT
V gene: TRBV6-5; J gene: TRBJ1-2; clone size: .; D gene: TRBD1; CDR3 protein: CASSSWTGLNYGYTF; CDR3 DNA: TGTGCCAGCAGTTCCTGGACAGGGTTAAACTATGGCTACACCTTC
V gene: TRBV4-1; J gene: TRBJ1-2; clone size: many; D gene: .; CDR3 protein: CASSQVMGSEGYTF; CDR3 DNA: TGCGCCAGCAGCCAAGTGATGGGTAGTGAAGGCTACACCTTC
V gene: TRBV12-3/TRBV12-4; J gene: TRBJ2-3; clone size: .; D gene: .; CDR3 protein: CASSLLKFTTDTQYF; CDR3 DNA: TGTGCCAGCAGTCTTCTCAAATTTACCACAGATACGCAGTATTTT
V gene: TRBV7-2; J gene: TRBJ2-1; clone size: few; D gene: TRBD2; CDR3 protein: CASSPSGWSYNEQFF; CDR3 DNA: TGTGCCAGCAGCCCTAGCGGGTGGTCCTACAATGAGCAGTTCTTC
V gene: TRBV7-9; J gene: TRBJ1-2; clone size: .; D gene: .; CDR3 protein: CASSSSTGSDRGGYTF; CDR3 DNA: TGTGCCAGCAGCTCATCTACGGGATCGGATAGGGGCGGCTACACCTTC
V gene: TRBV19; J gene: TRBJ1-3; clone size: few; D gene: TRBD1; CDR3 protein: CASSGGQGAFGNTIYF; CDR3 DNA: TGTGCCAGTAGTGGAGGACAGGGGGCGTTTGGAAACACCATATATTTT
V gene: TRBV19; J gene: TRBJ2-7; clone size: few; D gene: .; CDR3 protein: CASSLGLGGYEQYF; CDR3 DNA: TGTGCCAGTAGTCTCGGGTTGGGGGGCTACGAGCAGTACTTC
V gene: TRBV12-3/TRBV12-4; J gene: TRBJ1-2; clone size: many; D gene: .; CDR3 protein: CASSPDGAYGYTF; CDR3 DNA: TGTGCCAGCAGTCCCGACGGAGCCTATGGCTACACCTTC
V gene: TRBV18; J gene: TRBJ2-3; clone size: .; D gene: .; CDR3 protein: CASPRDTYFTDTQYF; CDR3 DNA: TGTGCCAGCCCGCGGGACACGTACTTCACAGATACGCAGTATTTT
V gene: TRBV6-5; J gene: TRBJ1-5; clone size: few; D gene: .; CDR3 protein: CASGRADDNQPQHF; CDR3 DNA: TGTGCCAGCGGTAGGGCCGACGACAATCAGCCCCAGCATTTT
V gene: TRBV7-9; J gene: TRBJ1-3; clone size: few; D gene: .; CDR3 protein: CASAHGGTGNTIYF; CDR3 DNA: TGTGCCAGCGCACACGGGGGCACTGGAAACACCATATATTTT
V gene: TRBV27; J gene: TRBJ1-5; clone size: many; D gene: TRBD1; CDR3 protein: CASSLLGPQGAINQPQHF; CDR3 DNA: TGTGCCAGCAGTCTTTTAGGGCCGCAGGGGGCGATCAATCAGCCCCAGCATTTT
V gene: TRBV19; J gene: TRBJ2-1; clone size: .; D gene: .; CDR3 protein: CASSIAGSSYNEQFF; CDR3 DNA: TGTGCCAGTAGTATAGCGGGGAGCTCCTACAATGAGCAGTTCTTC
V gene: TRBV6-5; J gene: TRBJ1-1; clone size: few; D gene: TRBD1; CDR3 protein: CASIRQGAATEAFF; CDR3 DNA: TGTGCCAGCATCCGACAGGGCGCGGCCACTGAAGCTTTCTTT
V gene: TRBV7-2; J gene: TRBJ1-1; clone size: .; D gene: TRBD1; CDR3 protein: CASSLVGTGVPEAFF; CDR3 DNA: TGTGCCAGCAGCTTAGTTGGGACAGGGGTCCCTGAAGCTTTCTTT
V gene: TRBV29-1; J gene: TRBJ1-2; clone size: .; D gene: TRBD1; CDR3 protein: CSVGSTGYGYTF; CDR3 DNA: TGCAGCGTTGGGTCGACAGGGTATGGCTACACCTTC
V gene: TRBV7-6; J gene: TRBJ1-1; clone size: many; D gene: .; CDR3 protein: CASSLIDGNTEAFF; CDR3 DNA: TGTGCCAGCAGCTTGATAGACGGGAACACTGAAGCTTTCTTT
V gene: TRBV27; J gene: TRBJ2-7; clone size: .; D gene: .; CDR3 protein: CASSRGTPHYEQYF; CDR3 DNA: TGTGCCAGCAGCCGAGGGACCCCCCACTACGAGCAGTACTTC
V gene: TRBV21-1; J gene: TRBJ2-5; clone size: few; D gene: .; CDR3 protein: CASSKRATGEKTQYF; CDR3 DNA: TGTGCCAGCAGCAAAAGGGCGACAGGGGAAAAGACCCAGTACTTC
V gene: TRBV20-1; J gene: TRBJ2-1; clone size: few; D gene: .; CDR3 protein: CSANRENLRIINEQFF; CDR3 DNA: TGCAGTGCTAACCGGGAGAATCTTAGGATCATCAATGAGCAGTTCTTC
V gene: TRBV9; J gene: TRBJ2-2; clone size: .; D gene: .; CDR3 protein: CASSGEAGNTGELFF; CDR3 DNA: TGTGCCAGCAGCGGGGAAGCGGGGAACACCGGGGAGCTGTTTTTT
V gene: TRBV29-1; J gene: TRBJ1-1; clone size: many; D gene: .; CDR3 protein: CSVEDSTEAFF; CDR3 DNA: TGCAGCGTTGAAGATTCCACTGAAGCTTTCTTT
V gene: TRBV15; J gene: TRBJ1-1; clone size: .; D gene: .; CDR3 protein: CATSRDTGYAEAFF; CDR3 DNA: TGTGCCACCAGCAGAGATACAGGGTACGCTGAAGCTTTCTTT